The entry that follows covers one TCR beta chain sequence. Its antigen remains unknown. Using immunoSEQ multiplex PCR, the repertoire was profiled, and TCRdb retains in-frame clones only, with some absent. The sample contains 450,000 to 700,000 clones, 95% to 96% of which appear only once. Terminally differentiated effector memory CD45RA+ cells were left out of the naive CD8 fraction, which was CD45RO-negative and positively selected for CCR7. This specimen belongs to a study of shared clonotypes between healthy human individuals. Whole-study results and caveats: Sorted-subset samples were not fully sequenced, rarefaction indicated. Shared across a handful of donors were 4% to 5% of the naive CD4 clonotypes. The sole specimen, blood, was sampled, and tissue repertoires likely differ.

This sequence originates from a woman aged 30 to 39 in good health. The sequenced material came from naive CD8+ T cells sorted from blood.

This CDR3 is CASSFTGEVETQYF. The CDR3 region has the DNA TGTGCCAGCAGTTTCACAGGGGAGGTAGAGACCCAGTACTTC. The V gene is TRBV28, the J gene TRBJ2-5, with D perhaps matching TRBD1 (7 bases). CDR3 length: 14 residues. V was pared by 3 bases and J by 4 bases, with 12 bases between. Germline CDR1 reads MDHEN; CDR2 reads SYDVKM.